This T cell receptor (beta chain) emerged from a study of blood T cell repertoires in COVID-19. Germline CDR1 and CDR2: SGHRS and YFSETQ. The CDR3 totals 14 residues. V was pared by 4 bases and J by 2 bases, with 12 bases between. Original analysis: Amplification of reference gene primers provided the estimated nucleated cell counts. Data came from immunoSEQ multiplex PCR; TCRdb stores just in-frame clones and leaves some out. V, J and clone size derive from that table, while D and trimming were established from the DNA sequence. This sample has 150,000 to 200,000 clones; approximately 87% occur once, and the top ten carry nearly 2.5%.

The specimen was peripheral blood. This TCR derives from a man aged 35-49 years with active or convalescent COVID-19. This rearrangement joins TRBV5-1 to TRBJ1-1, with a weak D call TRBD1 (6 bases). CDR3 loop: CASSRGHENTEAFF. CDR3 bases: TGCGCCAGCAGCCGGGGACACGAAAACACTGAAGCTTTCTTT.